Sequencing of this T cell receptor beta chain was carried out in a study of Graves' ophthalmopathy and Graves' hyperthyroidism. Study-wide context: Peripheral blood sampling occurred at initial diagnosis, before any treatment. Broader study findings: Built on 13 signatures, a model told ophthalmopathy apart from stable hyperthyroidism with approximately 91% sensitivity and around 80% specificity. Blood samples also showed most expanded thyroid clonotypes exceeding 0.001 frequency.

The TCR beta CDR3 regions underwent amplification from RNA transcripts. RT-PCR was first run with HTBI primers, then multiplex PCR in a second round. One entry per CDR3 protein results from TCRdb running MiXCR on the multiplex PCR reads. This table holds over 650,000 distinct CDR3 sequences, over 40% found once. This CDR3 has 13 amino acids. Germline lookup yields CDR1 SNHLY and CDR2 FYNNEI. V was clipped by 6 bases and J by 4 bases, with 10 bases between them. Concerning this clonotype itself: The target antigen is unknown.

The receptor was isolated from an adult man with Graves' ophthalmopathy. The sample taken for sequencing was peripheral blood. The gene calls are TRBV2 and TRBJ1-5; a possible D gene is TRBD1 (5 bases). CDR3: CASSGGENQPQHF. The CDR3 DNA is TGTGCCAGCAGCGGAGGGGAGAATCAGCCCCAGCATTTT.